This T cell receptor beta chain was identified in a study of spatial heterogeneity in lung cancer. TCRdb recomputed calls from the 5' RACE reads with MiXCR, one row per CDR3 protein. Among 5,500 to 7,500 distinct CDR3 sequences listed, approximately 4% were seen once. As for time point: sample taken at primary tumor resection. Sequencing was performed on whole RNA extracted from tumor and nontumor lung tissue, or from frozen PBMC, and the material was left unsorted. The CDR3 covers 15 residues. Between the trimmed V and J ends, which lost 3 bases and 0 bases, there was a span of 11 bases. The germline CDR1 and CDR2 sequences are MNHEY and SMNVEV (reference sequence). In this sample, this clonotype is large. Because the library targeted alpha chains, this beta chain is an off-target read whose size means little.

This chain links TRBV27 with TRBJ1-1; D gene unclear. The receptor comes from a female donor with early-stage non-small cell lung cancer. The sequencing here drew on normal lung tissue next to the tumor, taken at surgery. Written as DNA, the CDR3 is TGTGCCAGCAGTTTTAATGAGGACCTGAACACTGAAGCTTTCTTT. Translating it yields CASSFNEDLNTEAFF.